This T cell receptor (beta chain) was profiled in a study of T cells after posttransplantation cyclophosphamide. The CDR3 is 15 residues long. V lost 2 bases to trimming and J lost 8 bases; unmatched junction nucleotides: 5. The germline V gene has CDR1 SGHRS and CDR2 YFSETQ. A marrow graft followed busulfan-fludarabine conditioning, with cyclophosphamide on days +3 and +4. TCRdb's copy holds only in-frame clones and misses some; the assay was immunoSEQ multiplex PCR. The table includes about 36,000 clones, around four fifths detected once. The chain combines TRBV5-1 with TRBJ2-1; 12 nucleotides match TRBD2. This sequence originates from a female patient aged 40-50 years who received an allogeneic stem cell transplant from a related donor, was CMV-positive, and had no GVHD. Some of these T cells may belong to the graft donor. This specimen consisted of CD4+ T cells sorted from blood, obtained 1,900 to 2,000 days after a stem cell transplant with posttransplant cyclophosphamide. In DNA form, the CDR3 reads TGCGCCAGCAGCTTCCTAGCGGGGGGGCACTATGAGCAGTTCTTC. As protein: CASSFLAGGHYEQFF.